Listed below are T cell receptor beta chains from one sample, sequenced in a study of beta chain features in type 1 diabetes. Sequenced by immunoSEQ multiplex PCR; TCRdb stores in-frame clones only, minus some. Among around 44,000 clones, just over 50% were seen once, and the ten largest hold less than 2.5%. Sequences were obtained from Tregs from blood. The origin of the receptors is a young woman in good health. Each CDR3 is given with its conserved first and last residue. Fields, in order: CDR3 protein, clone size, V gene. A clone size is listed for some rows: how often the clone was seen (once, few, many), or a class if it is expanded.

cdr3_aa: CASSLAGRNQETQYF; clone_size: .; v_call: TRBV7-2
cdr3_aa: CASHSFPGEEQFF; clone_size: .; v_call: TRBV19
cdr3_aa: CASSGQGIMGELFF; clone_size: few; v_call: TRBV7-6
cdr3_aa: CASSLERTSYLF; clone_size: .; v_call: TRBV5-6
cdr3_aa: CSARSGRTQYF; clone_size: .; v_call: TRBV20-1
cdr3_aa: CASSGAGGRSTDTQYF; clone_size: once; v_call: TRBV9
cdr3_aa: CSVEVGGSNQPQHF; clone_size: .; v_call: TRBV29-1
cdr3_aa: CASRQTRLAKTQYF; clone_size: .; v_call: TRBV6-5
cdr3_aa: CASSNGQGGTDTQYF; clone_size: once; v_call: TRBV7-3
cdr3_aa: CASSLANLGANTEAFF; clone_size: .; v_call: TRBV7-2
cdr3_aa: CSGGTSGRAREQFF; clone_size: .; v_call: TRBV29-1
cdr3_aa: CASTQQGVFAGELFF; clone_size: .; v_call: TRBV6-6
cdr3_aa: CASSGLADTDTQYF; clone_size: .; v_call: TRBV6-5